The present T cell receptor (beta chain) was sequenced within a study of regulatory T cells in long-lasting Graves disease. About the study: Antithyroid drug use was under 3 months in newly diagnosed Graves' patients.

The CDR3 is made up of 12 amino acids. The J segment lost 10 bases and the V segment lost 5 bases, leaving 5 bases of the junction unmatched. Germline V gives CDR1 SEHNR, CDR2 FQNEAQ (reference sequence). This clonotype was picked up many times. The time point was: newly diagnosed GD, antithyroid drugs for less than 3 months. Following extraction of RNA from PBMCs, that RNA was used to make the TCR library. Assembly of TCR beta libraries relied on iRepertoire HTBI primers together with Arm-PCR of CDR3 regions. A single record per CDR3 protein comes from TCRdb applying MiXCR to the multiplex PCR reads. The sample includes fewer than 650,000 distinct CDR3 sequences, 15% to 20% seen only once; the top ten take around 12%. This sample was also put to use in a study of T cells in Graves' hyperthyroidism and ophthalmopathy. In that study: The study used the HTBI primer set for a first-round RT-PCR of the TCR CDR3.

The source was peripheral blood mononuclear cells (PBMCs), collected at new diagnosis, from a patient treated with antithyroid drugs. The TCR comes from a man aged 18-30 years with Graves disease. The chain links TRBV7-9 to TRBJ2-1; 7 bases line up with TRBD2. CDR3 loop: CASSQILAEQFF. CDR3 in DNA: TGTGCCAGCAGCCAAATACTAGCGGAGCAGTTCTTC.